This TCR beta chain was found in a study of blood T cell repertoires in COVID-19. Overall study: There were acute and convalescent COVID-19 samples, and they came from the United States, Italy and Spain.

V lost 3 bases to trimming and J lost 4 bases, with 15 bases between them. Germline-derived CDR1 and CDR2 are MNHEY and SMNVEV (reference sequence). The CDR3 sequence is 15 residues long. Profiled with immunoSEQ multiplex PCR; TCRdb holds only in-frame clones, not every one. The sample shows about 220,000 clones, 75% to 85% of them seen only once. The sample taken for sequencing was peripheral blood. The source of this sequence is a woman older than 75 with COVID-19, enrolled during active disease. The chain couples TRBV27 to TRBJ1-2, with D hard to call. The DNA for the CDR3 is TGTGCCAGCAGTTTCAGTGACGGGGTAGGCTATGGCTACACCTTC. This sequence encodes CASSFSDGVGYGYTF.